This T cell receptor beta chain was observed in a study of T cell responses to AZD1222 COVID-19 vaccine. General study points: The donor cohort was predominantly white British with a female majority, and clonal diversity may have been underestimated.

Trimming took off 0 bases at V and 4 bases at J, with 15 bases between the two ends. The CDR3 is 16 residues long. From germline, CDR1 is MNHNY and CDR2 SVGAGI (reference sequence). The table came from immunoSEQ multiplex PCR; TCRdb's copy has only in-frame clones and leaves some out. The sample shows about 130,000 clones, about 90% of them seen only once. A note on this clone: Its matching antigen is unknown.

This sequence was found in an adult in good health. This chain connects TRBV6-6 to TRBJ1-2; D is perhaps TRBD1 (6 bases). The sequencing here drew on peripheral blood, taken on day 0 of AZD1222 vaccination. The CDR3 sequence is CASSYSKGGGTYGYTF. The CDR3 nucleotides are TGTGCCAGCAGTTACTCGAAAGGGGGAGGGACCTATGGCTACACCTTC.